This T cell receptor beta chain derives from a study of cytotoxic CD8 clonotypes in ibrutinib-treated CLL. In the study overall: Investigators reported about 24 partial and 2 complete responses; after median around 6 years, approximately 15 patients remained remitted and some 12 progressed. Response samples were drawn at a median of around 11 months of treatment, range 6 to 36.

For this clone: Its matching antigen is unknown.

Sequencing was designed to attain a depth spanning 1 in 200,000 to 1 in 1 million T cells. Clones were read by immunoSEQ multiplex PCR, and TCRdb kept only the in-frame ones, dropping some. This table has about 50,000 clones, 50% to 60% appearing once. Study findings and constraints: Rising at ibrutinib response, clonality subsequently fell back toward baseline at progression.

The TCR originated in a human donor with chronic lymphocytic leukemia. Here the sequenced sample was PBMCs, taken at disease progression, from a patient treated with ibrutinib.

DNA of the CDR3: TGTGCCAGCAGCTTCCCGGGTGAGCAGTTCTTC. It translates to CASSFPGEQFF. This rearrangement joins TRBV7-9 to TRBJ2-1; no clear D gene. Looked up from germline, CDR1 is SEHNR and CDR2 is FQNEAQ (reference sequence). V lost 3 bases and J 9 bases, leaving 6 bases between the germline ends. The CDR3 consists of 11 residues.